The 3 T cell receptor beta chains presented below share a single source sample, sequenced in a study of blood T cell repertoires in COVID-19. Using immunoSEQ multiplex PCR, the repertoire was profiled, and TCRdb retains in-frame clones only, with some absent. The profile shows 170,000 or so clones, around 84% of them singletons. The material sequenced was peripheral blood. The receptors come from a man between 60 and 75 years old with COVID-19, enrolled during active disease.

V is TRBV29-1 and J is TRBJ2-5, with 8 bases matching TRBD1. The CDR3 extends over 15 amino acids. Germline CDR1 SQVTM, CDR2 ANQGSEA. Trimming removed 8 bases from V and 4 bases from J; junction bases left unmatched: 15. Here the CDR3 DNA reads TGCAGCCATGGACAGGGAAGAGGACTGCGAGAGACCCAGTACTTC. This encodes CSHGQGRGLRETQYF.

V gene TRBV27 combines with J gene TRBJ1-5; 7 bases map to TRBD1. Trimming took 2 bases from V and 6 from J; bases not matched to a gene: 10. Germline loops: CDR1 MNHEY, CDR2 SMNVEV (reference sequence). This CDR3 spans 16 amino acids. The CDR3 spells CASSLIQGGAVQPQHF. In DNA, the CDR3 is TGTGCCAGCAGTTTAATTCAAGGGGGCGCGGTTCAGCCCCAGCATTTT.

The rearrangement joins TRBV30 to TRBJ2-7; D is perhaps TRBD2 (6 bases). The V end was cut by 5 bases, the J end by 5 bases, with 13 bases between. The germline CDR1 and CDR2 sequences are GTSNPN and SVGIG (reference sequence). The CDR3 covers 12 residues. This CDR3 is CAWGGAFHEQYF. In DNA, the CDR3 is TGTGCCTGGGGAGGGGCCTTCCACGAGCAGTACTTC. Full variable domain (outside the CDR3, taken from reference TRBV30 and TRBJ2-7): SQTIHQWPATLVQPVGSPLSLECTVEGTSNPNLYWYRQAAGRGLQLLFYSVGIGQISSEVPQNLSASRPQDRQFILSSKKLLLSDSGFYLCAWGGAFHEQYFGPGTRLTVT.